This entry is about one TCR beta chain. Its antigen remains unidentified. CDR3 length equals 12 residues. V was shortened by 6 bases and J by 6 bases, with 12 bases between the two germline ends. The germline V gene encodes CDR1 MNHNY and CDR2 SVGAGI (reference sequence). The data were obtained in a study of cytomegalovirus exposure and HLA in healthy donors. Both 60 Vbeta primers and 13 Jbeta primers went into the PCR. Profiling relied on immunoSEQ multiplex PCR, and the TCRdb table lists in-frame clones only, not all of them. The sample holds 210,000 or so clones, roughly 78% seen once. General study findings and limits: The sole available immune exposure information was CMV serostatus. Based on reports, TCR beta sequences accurately predicted HLA-A and HLA-B alleles for most subjects. Accounts indicate the classifier identified cytomegalovirus status with strong specificity and sensitivity.

This receptor was identified in a boy under 18 in good health and CMV-seronegative. This chain uses TRBV6-6 with TRBJ2-7; D perhaps matches TRBD1 (5 bases). The sequenced sample was PBMCs. The CDR3 sequence is CASRSGKGEQYF. As DNA, the CDR3 is TGTGCCAGCAGGTCAGGGAAGGGCGAGCAGTACTTC.